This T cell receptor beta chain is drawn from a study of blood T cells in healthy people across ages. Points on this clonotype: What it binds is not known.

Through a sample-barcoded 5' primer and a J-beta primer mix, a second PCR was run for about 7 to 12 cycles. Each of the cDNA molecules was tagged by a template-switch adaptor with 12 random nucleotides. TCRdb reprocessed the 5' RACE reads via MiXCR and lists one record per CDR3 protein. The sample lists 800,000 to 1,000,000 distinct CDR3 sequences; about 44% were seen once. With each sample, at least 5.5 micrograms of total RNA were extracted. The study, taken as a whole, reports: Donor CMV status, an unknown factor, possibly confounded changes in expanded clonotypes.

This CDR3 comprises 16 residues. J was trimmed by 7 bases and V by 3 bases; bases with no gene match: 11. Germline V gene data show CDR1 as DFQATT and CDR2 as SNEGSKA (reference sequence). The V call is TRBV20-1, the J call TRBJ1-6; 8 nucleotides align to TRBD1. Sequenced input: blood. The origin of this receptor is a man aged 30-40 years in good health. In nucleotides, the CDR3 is TGCAGTGCTAGTCCCCGGACAGGGTTCGGAAATTCACCCCTCCACTTT. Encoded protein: CSASPRTGFGNSPLHF.